This T cell receptor (beta chain) comes out of a study of shared clonotypes between healthy human individuals. Study-level information: Donors, aged 18 to 49, were a couple of women and three men.

Deep-level assay runs were performed. This table comes from immunoSEQ multiplex PCR, and its TCRdb copy is limited to in-frame clones, with some not included. The table includes 2 million to 2.5 million clones, approximately 94% detected once. The V end was cut by 5 bases, the J end by 0 bases, with 11 bases between. CDR3 length: 15 residues. CDR1 is SEHNR and CDR2 is FQNEAQ in the germline V gene (reference sequence). The sequence was collected from a man aged 18 to 30 in good health. The gene calls are TRBV7-9 and TRBJ2-1, with D perhaps matching TRBD1 (7 bases). Sequenced sample: naive CD4+ T cells sorted from blood. Subset: CD45RA+ positively selected. The CDR3 nucleotides read TGTGCCAGCAGCGCGGGACAGAGCTCCTACAATGAGCAGTTCTTC. Residues: CASSAGQSSYNEQFF.